Included here is one T cell receptor (beta chain) sequence, with context. In the source study's methods: Amplified reference gene primers provided the basis for estimating nucleated cell counts. Clones were read by immunoSEQ multiplex PCR, and TCRdb kept only the in-frame ones, dropping some. V and J calls and clone size follow that table, whereas D and trimming were derived from the DNA. Of fewer than 250,000 clones listed, 83% are singletons. The J segment lost 8 bases and the V segment lost 3 bases, leaving 9 bases of the junction unmatched. The CDR3 runs to 15 residues. Germline CDR1 and CDR2: KGHDR and SFDVKD. This entry comes from a study of blood T cell repertoires in COVID-19. As for the study in general: Spain, Italy and the United States supplied samples that represented acute and convalescent COVID-19. The cDNA or gDNA used as material had been derived from T cells, B-cell-depleted T cells, or PBMCs.

This chain connects TRBV24-1 to TRBJ1-2; 9 positions match TRBD1. The receptor was isolated from a woman between 40 and 55 years old with active or convalescent COVID-19. Sequencing was done on a sample of peripheral blood. CDR3 sequence reads: CATSDPYRTGEGYTF. In DNA form, the CDR3 reads TGTGCCACCAGTGATCCGTACCGGACAGGGGAAGGCTACACCTTC.